This paragraph covers one TCR beta chain sequence. The target of this receptor is not known. No much larger clone exists at a distance of one base, and base qualities are not known. The data derive from a study of T cells in Graves' hyperthyroidism and ophthalmopathy (dated by TCRdb to about 2019). Background on the whole study: TCR V-J signatures able to tell the groups apart were searched for in a discovery cohort of 100 patients, of whom 43 had Graves' ophthalmopathy and about 55 had stable Graves' hyperthyroidism. An independent validation cohort of 18 to 20 hyperthyroidism patients and about 16 patients who later progressed to ophthalmopathy tested prospective prediction of ophthalmopathy. The 75 to 100 discovery patients were divided at random into training and test sets in a 7:3 ratio. In about 6 Graves' hyperthyroidism patients, the study also compared T-cell repertoires from thyroid tissue with T-cell repertoires from blood. After sampling, hyperthyroidism patients received methimazole starting at 30 mg daily, and ophthalmopathy patients received high-dose intravenous methylprednisolone. The paper reports TCR Vbeta CDR3 sequencing of fewer than 150 peripheral blood samples: 40 to 45 ophthalmopathy, some 80 hyperthyroidism and approximately 17 progressor patients. The paper as a whole reports these results and caveats: Most expanded thyroid clonotypes (frequency above 0.001) were also detected in blood, a finding suggesting that blood repertoires may reflect thyroid immune responses. No statistical method was used to fix the sample size in advance, and group allocation was not hidden from the investigators. Ophthalmopathy was separated from stable hyperthyroidism by a 13 V-J signature model, with approximately 89% sensitivity and about 84% specificity obtained in cross-validation and 80%/75% obtained in testing. In validation, the model predicted progression to ophthalmopathy with roughly 66% sensitivity and less than 75% specificity, a median of around 6.6 months before onset.

TCR beta CDR3 regions were amplified from RNA transcripts. For the first round of RT-PCR on the TCR CDR3, the HTBI primer set was used together with the Qiagen OneStep RT-PCR kit. Libraries were constructed in a second round of multiplex PCR, after which size selection and purification were carried out. The libraries were sequenced on an Illumina HiSeq2000 using paired-end 100 bp reads. Processing in the source paper ran as follows. SOAPnuke was used to process the raw data, with reads discarded if the reads contained adapters or uncalled bases, had a mean Phred below 15, or lacked an exact constant-primer or identifier match. High-quality paired reads were merged with COPE v1.2.5, and unique nucleotide sequences were defined as clonotypes. Clonotypes were aligned to IMGT TRBV, TRBD and TRBJ reference segments using MiTCR v1.1. Only V-J combinations with frequency above 0.0001, covering about 99% of repertoires, were analysed. A TCS score was defined as the ratio between F50 (clonal expansion) and ExV (chaos), using BLOSUM62-based TCRdist between CDR3 peptides within each V-J. Welch's t-statistics and random forest reduced fewer than 600 V-J features to roughly 13, which were used in a naive Bayes classifier (R e1071). The similarity between thyroid and blood repertoires was quantified using the Morisita-Horn index. TCRdb applied fastp at Q25 and MiXCR to the public reads, then kept only in-frame beta chains. Each entry is one CDR3 protein sequence, shown with its most common DNA and genes. TCRdb's processing, not the study's, gives the V and J calls here. The sample table lists hundreds of thousands of distinct CDR3 sequences, approximately 42% of them with a count of one. 7% to 7.5% of the sample is in the top ten clones.

The study excluded patients with uncontrolled infections, other autoimmune diseases, pregnancy or lactation. Diagnoses relied on clinical symptoms, serum thyroxine and TRAb, thyroid ultrasound and orbital computed tomography. Trizol reagent was used to extract total RNA, and RNA quality was then checked on an Agilent 2100 Bioanalyzer. Trimming removed 3 bases from V and 1 base from J, leaving 6 bases between the germline ends. The germline V gene (reference sequence) provides CDR1 LNHDA and CDR2 SQIVND. Reading from cysteine to phenylalanine, the CDR3 counts 13 amino acids. Of all the DNA, just the CDR3 is kept, 39 bases in frame from base 1.

Sequencing input: peripheral blood or thyroid tissue (not recorded which). The sequence links TRBV19 to TRBJ2-5, with TRBD1 as a weak D call on 5 bases. The sequence was obtained from an adult man with Graves' disease, either hyperthyroidism or ophthalmopathy (not recorded which). The nucleotides read TGTGCCAGTAGTATTGACAGCCAAGAGACCCAGTACTTC. Translated, this gives CASSIDSQETQYF.